These 25 T cell receptor beta chains were all obtained from the same sample, sequenced in a study of preoperative IRX-2 immunotherapy in early breast cancer. The treatment is: preoperative locoregional IRX-2 cytokine immunotherapy. Here immunoSEQ multiplex PCR was the method, and the copy in TCRdb shows in-frame clones only, minus some. The sample consists of 43,000 or so clones, around 96% of them appearing once. Source: tumor tissue, taken after IRX-2 immunotherapy. The receptors here all came from a human donor with breast cancer.

This chain joins TRBV28 and TRBJ1-5; a possible D gene is TRBD1 (5 bases). CDR1 is MDHEN, CDR2 SYDVKM, per germline. The ends were cut back, 5 bases at V and 5 bases at J, with 19 bases in the middle. This CDR3 spans 16 amino acids. CDR3 DNA: TGTGCCAGCAGTACTACCAGGGCAGCAGGGTATCAGCCCCAGCATTTT. This codes for CASSTTRAAGYQPQHF.

V is TRBV28 and J is TRBJ1-4; D possibly corresponds to TRBD1 (5 bases). The CDR3 covers 18 residues. Deletions cut 4 bases from V and 1 base from J, with 19 bases between. Germline V gene sequence: CDR1 MDHEN, CDR2 SYDVKM. The chain's CDR3 is CASSSRPLWRGTNEKLFF. In DNA, the CDR3 is TGTGCCAGCAGTTCCCGCCCCTTATGGAGGGGAACTAATGAAAAACTGTTTTTT.

The chain uses TRBV18 and TRBJ1-3; a weak D match, TRBD1 (5 bases). The germline V gene has CDR1 KGHSH and CDR2 LQKENI. With 2 bases removed from V and 0 bases from J, the gap between germline ends came to 11 bases. The CDR3 totals 16 residues. The CDR3 region is CASSPSAGDSGNTIYF. The DNA for the CDR3 is TGTGCCAGCTCACCATCTGCGGGGGACTCTGGAAACACCATATATTTT.

This chain uses TRBV15 with TRBJ2-1, with 9 bases that match TRBD2. Germline V CDR1 and CDR2: LNHNV, YYDKDF (reference sequence). This CDR3 is built from 16 residues. The V segment lost 0 bases and the J segment 9 bases; nucleotides outside the gene matches: 9. The CDR3 region is CATSRDIGGGAFEQFF. The CDR3 region has the DNA TGTGCCACCAGCAGAGATATCGGCGGGGGGGCTTTTGAGCAGTTCTTC.

V usage is TRBV11-2 and J usage is TRBJ2-1; 7 bases line up with TRBD2. Germline assignment: CDR1 SGHAT and CDR2 FQNNGV. V shed 4 bases, J shed 7 bases, and the junction held 13 bases outside the gene matches. The CDR3 runs to 16 residues. CDR3 sequence (DNA): TGTGCCAGCAGCTCCCCTTTTCGCGGGAGCCGTAATGAGCAGTTCTTC. This gives the protein CASSSPFRGSRNEQFF.

The rearrangement uses TRBV7-3 and TRBJ2-7; weak D call: TRBD2 (5 bases). Looked up from germline, CDR1 is SGHTA and CDR2 is FQGTGA. This CDR3 is built from 15 residues. V gave up 8 bases and J gave up 4 bases, with 21 bases separating them. CDR3 in amino acids: CASRTGSPPPYEQYF. CDR3 coding DNA: TGTGCCAGCCGCACGGGGAGCCCACCCCCTTACGAGCAGTACTTC.

Written as DNA, the CDR3 is TGTGCCAGCAGTGTACGCTACTCTGGAAACACCATATATTTT. Amino acid sequence: CASSVRYSGNTIYF. V is TRBV6-1 and J is TRBJ1-3; no clear D gene. V lost 4 bases, J lost 0 bases, and 7 bases lay in between. This CDR3 is 14 amino acids long. The germline V gene has CDR1 MNHNS and CDR2 SASEGT.

The J gene is TRBJ1-2, the V gene TRBV5-4, with 12 bases lining up with TRBD1. The V gene end was trimmed by 4 bases and the J gene end by 6 bases; junction bases not matched to a gene: 7. Germline CDR1 and CDR2: SGHNT and YYREEE (reference sequence). The CDR3 has 15 residues. Here the CDR3 reads CASSRGDRGLDGYTF. CDR3 bases: TGTGCCAGCAGCCGTGGGGACAGGGGGCTAGATGGCTACACCTTC.

The chain uses TRBV18 and TRBJ2-3; 13 bases line up with TRBD2. The CDR3 runs 16 residues. Germline V gives CDR1 KGHSH, CDR2 LQKENI. V gave up 5 bases and J gave up 3 bases; unmatched junction bases: 5. Written as DNA, the CDR3 is TGTGCCAGCTCAACCGGGACTAGCGGGGCTACAGATACGCAGTATTTT. Protein product: CASSTGTSGATDTQYF.

A single count supports this clone. The chain links TRBV14 to TRBJ2-7, with D hard to call. From germline, CDR1 is SGHDN and CDR2 FVKESK. The CDR3 length is 13 residues. Trimming took 4 bases from V and 4 from J, leaving 11 bases between them. The CDR3: CASSPWGFYEQYF. The CDR3 nucleotides read TGTGCCAGCAGCCCATGGGGATTTTACGAGCAGTACTTC.

This rearrangement joins TRBV7-9 to TRBJ2-4; TRBD2 matches at 7 bases. This CDR3 spans 14 amino acids. CDR1 SEHNR and CDR2 FQNEAQ come from the germline V gene (reference sequence). The junction had 2 bases not matched to a gene; V was cut back by 6 bases and J by 0 bases. CDR3 region: CASRGGLAKNIQYF. In nucleotides, the CDR3 is TGTGCCAGCAGGGGAGGGTTAGCCAAAAACATTCAGTACTTC. The full variable domain, completed using reference TRBV7-9 and TRBJ2-4, is DTGVSQNPRHKITKRGQNVTFRCDPISEHNRLYWYRQTLGQGPEFLTYFQNEAQLEKSRLLSDRFSAERPKGSFSTLEIQRTEQGDSAMYLCASRGGLAKNIQYFGAGTRLSVL.

The V call is TRBV7-3, the J call TRBJ2-7; TRBD2 matches 8 bases. V was clipped by 5 bases and J by 4 bases; unmatched bases: 7. The CDR3 sequence is 14 residues long. Germline loops: CDR1 SGHTA, CDR2 FQGTGA. CDR3 bases: TGTGCCAGCAGCCGGAGCGGGAGTGGATACGAGCAGTACTTC. It specifies CASSRSGSGYEQYF.

The count of this clone is one. This rearrangement joins TRBV18 to TRBJ2-2, with D possibly being TRBD1 (5 bases). V dropped 1 base and J dropped 13 bases, with 13 bases sitting between them. There are 13 residues in the CDR3. Germline-derived CDR1 and CDR2 are KGHSH and LQKENI. CDR3 amino acids: CASSPRGAEVLFF. DNA of the CDR3: TGTGCCAGCTCACCACGTGGGGCCGAAGTGCTGTTTTTT.

V and J are TRBV6-6 and TRBJ2-1, with D perhaps TRBD2 (6 bases). The CDR3 length is 13 residues. Per the germline V gene, CDR1 is MNHNY and CDR2 is SVGAGI (reference sequence). Trimming took off 1 base at V and 10 bases at J, with 11 bases between the two ends. The CDR3 nucleotides read TGTGCCAGCAGTTACTTCTCCGGGAGCGAGCAGTTCTTC. Its translation: CASSYFSGSEQFF.

The CDR3 reads CASSRSTGKNYGYTF. The CDR3 nucleotides read TGTGCCAGCAGTCGCTCGACAGGGAAGAACTATGGCTACACCTTC. The chain links TRBV6-5 to TRBJ1-2, with 7 bases identical to TRBD1. The V gene's germline CDR1 is MNHEY and CDR2 SVGAGI. The V and J ends lost 5 bases and 2 bases, in that order; junction bases with no gene match: 8. CDR3 length: 15 residues.

In the case of this clone: One junction end disagrees with the germline gene, perhaps due to a read error. The chain joins TRBV5-1 to TRBJ1-3, with D unresolved. The germline gives CDR1 SGHRS, CDR2 YFSETQ. The CDR3 length is 8 residues. The CDR3 region has the DNA TGTGGCAGAAACACCATATATTTT. Translating it yields CGRNTIYF.

This CDR3 is CASSQDPSSYNEQFF. CDR3 DNA: TGTGCCAGCAGCCAGGACCCGAGCTCCTACAATGAGCAGTTCTTC. V usage is TRBV5-4 and J usage is TRBJ2-1; D call uncertain. V was pared by 4 bases and J by 0 bases, with 11 bases between. Germline V CDR1 and CDR2: SGHNT, YYREEE (reference sequence). CDR3 length: 15 residues.

The gene calls are TRBV7-3 and TRBJ1-4, with 9 bases fitting TRBD1. Trimming at V came to 5 bases and at J to 3 bases, leaving 4 bases not matched to a gene. Germline V gives CDR1 SGHTA, CDR2 FQGTGA. This CDR3 is built from 15 residues. The CDR3 sequence is CASSAQGAANEKLFF. The CDR3, as DNA: TGTGCCAGCAGCGCACAGGGGGCCGCTAATGAAAAACTGTTTTTT.

This chain links TRBV9 with TRBJ2-3; weak D call: TRBD2 (7 bases). V was pared by 0 bases and J by 2 bases, with 28 bases between. Germline assignment: CDR1 SGDLS and CDR2 YYNGEE. The CDR3 extends over 21 amino acids. CDR3 DNA sequence: TGTGCCAGCAGCGTAGAGGCGAGGTGGGGGGGGGCCCCCTTAGACACAGATACGCAGTATTTT. Residues: CASSVEARWGGAPLDTDTQYF.

This chain uses TRBV29-1 with TRBJ2-3; TRBD2 matches 10 bases. The CDR3 loop spans 14 amino acids. Germline lookup yields CDR1 SQVTM and CDR2 ANQGSEA. V lost 5 bases, J lost 6 bases, and 8 bases stayed unmatched. The CDR3 sequence: CSVLAGVVGDTQYF. CDR3 bases: TGCAGCGTTCTAGCGGGAGTGGTTGGTGATACGCAGTATTTT.

The chain uses TRBV9 and TRBJ2-2; 12 positions match TRBD1. This CDR3 is 16 amino acids long. With V trimmed by 2 bases and J by 2 bases, 1 base remained unmatched. Germline lookup yields CDR1 SGDLS and CDR2 YYNGEE. The CDR3 DNA reads TGTGCCAGCAGCGTCGGGACAGGGGGCAACACCGGGGAGCTGTTTTTT. Residues: CASSVGTGGNTGELFF.

The chain uses TRBV7-2 and TRBJ2-2, with D perhaps being TRBD1 or TRBD2 (6 bases each). Per the germline V gene, CDR1 is SGHTA and CDR2 is FQGNSA. Trimming took 4 bases from V and 6 from J, leaving 15 bases between them. This CDR3 has 15 amino acids. CDR3 nucleotide sequence: TGTGCCAGCAGCTACACTAGGGGGGAAGCCGGGGAGCTGTTTTTT. Its protein is CASSYTRGEAGELFF.

The CDR3 sequence is CASSQRDRGLSYTF. DNA for the CDR3: TGCGCCAGCAGCCAACGGGACAGGGGGCTTAGCTACACCTTC. The gene calls are TRBV4-1 and TRBJ1-2; 12 bases are shared with TRBD1. J was trimmed by 9 bases and V by 2 bases; bases with no gene match: 4. The CDR3 consists of 14 residues. The V gene's germline CDR1 is MGHRA and CDR2 YSYEKL.

The CDR3 sequence: CASSLSVASGRAHTQYF. CDR3 DNA: TGTGCCAGCAGTTTATCGGTGGCTAGCGGGAGGGCGCATACGCAGTATTTT. The chain uses TRBV27 and TRBJ2-3; TRBD2 matches 12 bases. V lost 0 bases, J lost 7 bases, and 8 bases stayed unmatched. The CDR3 consists of 17 residues. Germline CDR1 and CDR2: MNHEY and SMNVEV (reference sequence).

This rearrangement joins TRBV6-1 to TRBJ2-1; TRBD1 matches 8 bases. The V gene end was trimmed by 2 bases and the J gene end by 4 bases; junction bases not matched to a gene: 1. This CDR3 comprises 14 residues. Germline CDR1 reads MNHNS; CDR2 reads SASEGT. The CDR3 nucleotides are TGTGCCAGCAGTGAAAGGGACAGGTACAATGAGCAGTTCTTC. This sequence encodes CASSERDRYNEQFF.